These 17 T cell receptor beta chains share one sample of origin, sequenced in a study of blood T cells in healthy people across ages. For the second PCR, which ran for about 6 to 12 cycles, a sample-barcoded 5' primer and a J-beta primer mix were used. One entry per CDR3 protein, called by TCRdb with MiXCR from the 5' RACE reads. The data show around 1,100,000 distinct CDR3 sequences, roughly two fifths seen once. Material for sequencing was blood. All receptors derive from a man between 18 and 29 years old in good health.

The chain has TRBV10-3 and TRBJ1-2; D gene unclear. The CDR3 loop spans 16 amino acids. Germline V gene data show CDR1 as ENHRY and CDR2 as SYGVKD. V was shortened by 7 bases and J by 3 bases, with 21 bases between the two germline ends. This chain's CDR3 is CAIITTLPGRDYGYTF. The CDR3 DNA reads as TGTGCCATCATTACTACCCTACCCGGACGGGACTATGGCTACACCTTC.

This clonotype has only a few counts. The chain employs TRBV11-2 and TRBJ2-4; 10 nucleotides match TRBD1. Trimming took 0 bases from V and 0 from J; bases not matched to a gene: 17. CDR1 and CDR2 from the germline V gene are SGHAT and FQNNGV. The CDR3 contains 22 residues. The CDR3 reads CASSLDGQGVSATSLAKNIQYF. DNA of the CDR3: TGTGCCAGCAGCTTAGACGGACAGGGGGTGAGCGCGACAAGTCTAGCCAAAAACATTCAGTACTTC.

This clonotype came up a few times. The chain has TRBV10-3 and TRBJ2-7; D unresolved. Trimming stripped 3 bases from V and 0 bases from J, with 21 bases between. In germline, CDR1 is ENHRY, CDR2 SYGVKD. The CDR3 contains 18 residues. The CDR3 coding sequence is TGTGCCATCAGTGACAACTCCAACAAAGACACCGGCTCCTACGAGCAGTACTTC. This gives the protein CAISDNSNKDTGSYEQYF.

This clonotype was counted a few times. CDR3 coding DNA: TGTGCCAGCAGTAAAGAAGGACAGGGCTTGAGCTCCTATAATTCACCCCTCCACTTT. This sequence encodes CASSKEGQGLSSYNSPLHF. The rearrangement links TRBV6-4 to TRBJ1-6; 8 bases line up with TRBD1. The CDR3 sequence is 19 residues long. V shed 5 bases, J shed 0 bases, and the junction held 12 bases outside the gene matches. Per germline, CDR1 MRHNA and CDR2 SNTAGT.

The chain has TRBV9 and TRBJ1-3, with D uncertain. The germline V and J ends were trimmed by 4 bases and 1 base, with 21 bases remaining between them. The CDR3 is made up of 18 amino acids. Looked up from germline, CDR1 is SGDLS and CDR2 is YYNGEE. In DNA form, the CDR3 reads TGTGCCAGCAGCATAGGTCCGCACGCAGGAACTTCTGGAAACACCATATATTTT. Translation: CASSIGPHAGTSGNTIYF. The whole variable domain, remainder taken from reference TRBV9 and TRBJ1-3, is DSGVTQTPKHLITATGQRVTLRCSPRSGDLSVYWYQQSLDQGLQFLIQYYNGEERAKGNILERFSAQQFPDLHSELNLSSLELGDSALYFCASSIGPHAGTSGNTIYFGEGSWLTVV.

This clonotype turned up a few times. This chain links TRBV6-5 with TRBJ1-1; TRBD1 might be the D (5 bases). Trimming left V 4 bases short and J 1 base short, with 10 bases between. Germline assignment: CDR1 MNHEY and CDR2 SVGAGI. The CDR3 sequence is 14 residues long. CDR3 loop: CASSWADRNTEAFF. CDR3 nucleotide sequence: TGTGCCAGCAGTTGGGCAGACAGGAACACTGAAGCTTTCTTT.

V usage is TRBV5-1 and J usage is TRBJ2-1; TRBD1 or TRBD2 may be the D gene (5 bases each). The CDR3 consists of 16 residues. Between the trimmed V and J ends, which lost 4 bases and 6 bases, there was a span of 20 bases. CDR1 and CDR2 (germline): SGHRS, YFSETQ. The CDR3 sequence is CASSPRRGSLPNEQFF. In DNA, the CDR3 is TGCGCCAGCAGCCCTCGTCGGGGCAGTCTCCCCAATGAGCAGTTCTTC.

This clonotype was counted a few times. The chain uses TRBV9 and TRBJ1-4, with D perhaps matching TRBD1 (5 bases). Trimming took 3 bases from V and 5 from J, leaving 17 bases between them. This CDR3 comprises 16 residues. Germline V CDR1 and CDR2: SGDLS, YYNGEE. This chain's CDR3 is CASSDGSDSSNEKLFF. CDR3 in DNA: TGTGCCAGCAGCGACGGGAGCGACAGCAGCAATGAAAAACTGTTTTTT.

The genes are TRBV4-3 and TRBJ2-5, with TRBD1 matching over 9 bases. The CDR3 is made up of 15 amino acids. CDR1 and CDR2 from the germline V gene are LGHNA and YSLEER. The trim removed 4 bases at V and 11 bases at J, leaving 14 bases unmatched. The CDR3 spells CASSPRDRDADEQYF. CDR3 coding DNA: TGCGCCAGCAGCCCCCGGGACAGGGACGCCGATGAGCAGTACTTC.

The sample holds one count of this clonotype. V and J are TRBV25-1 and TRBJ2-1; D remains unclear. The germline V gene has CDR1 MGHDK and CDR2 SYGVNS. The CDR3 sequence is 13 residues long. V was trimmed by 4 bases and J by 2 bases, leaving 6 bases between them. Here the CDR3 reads CASSGDAYNEQFF. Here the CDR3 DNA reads TGTGCCAGCAGTGGTGACGCCTACAATGAGCAGTTCTTC.

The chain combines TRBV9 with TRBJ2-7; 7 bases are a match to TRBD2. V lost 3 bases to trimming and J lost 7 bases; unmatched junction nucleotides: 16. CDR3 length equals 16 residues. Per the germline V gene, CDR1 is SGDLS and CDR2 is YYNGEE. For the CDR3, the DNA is TGTGCCAGCAGCGCCCCGACTAGCACCTCGAACAATGAGCAGTACTTC. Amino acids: CASSAPTSTSNNEQYF.

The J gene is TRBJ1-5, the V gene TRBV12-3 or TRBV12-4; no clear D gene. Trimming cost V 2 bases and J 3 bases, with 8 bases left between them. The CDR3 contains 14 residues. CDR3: CASSLTQSNQPQHF. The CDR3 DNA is TGTGCCAGCAGTTTAACACAGTCCAATCAGCCCCAGCATTTT.

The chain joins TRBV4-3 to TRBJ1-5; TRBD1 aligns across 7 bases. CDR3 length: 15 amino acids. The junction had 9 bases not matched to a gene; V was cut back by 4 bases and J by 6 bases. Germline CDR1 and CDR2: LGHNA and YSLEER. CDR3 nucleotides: TGCGCCAGCAGCCCAGAGACAGGGTCGGCTCAGCCCCAGCATTTT. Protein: CASSPETGSAQPQHF.

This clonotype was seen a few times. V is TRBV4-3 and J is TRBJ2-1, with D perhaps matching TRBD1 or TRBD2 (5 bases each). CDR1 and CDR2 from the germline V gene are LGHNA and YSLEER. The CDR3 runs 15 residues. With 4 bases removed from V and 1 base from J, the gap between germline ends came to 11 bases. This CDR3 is CASSRRWGSYNEQFF. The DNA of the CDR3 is TGCGCCAGCAGCCGTCGATGGGGGTCCTACAATGAGCAGTTCTTC.

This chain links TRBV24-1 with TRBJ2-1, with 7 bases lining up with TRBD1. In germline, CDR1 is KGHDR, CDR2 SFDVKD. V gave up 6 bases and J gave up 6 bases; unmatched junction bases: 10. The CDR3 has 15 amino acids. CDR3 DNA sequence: TGTGCCACCAGTCCATTAGGGACAGATTTCAATGAGCAGTTCTTC. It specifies CATSPLGTDFNEQFF.

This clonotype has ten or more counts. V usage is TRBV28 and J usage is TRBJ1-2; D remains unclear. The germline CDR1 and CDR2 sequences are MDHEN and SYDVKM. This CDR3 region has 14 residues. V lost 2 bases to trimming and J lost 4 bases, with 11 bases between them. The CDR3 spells CASSLNAAGYGYTF. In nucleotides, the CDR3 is TGTGCCAGCAGTTTAAATGCCGCTGGCTATGGCTACACCTTC.

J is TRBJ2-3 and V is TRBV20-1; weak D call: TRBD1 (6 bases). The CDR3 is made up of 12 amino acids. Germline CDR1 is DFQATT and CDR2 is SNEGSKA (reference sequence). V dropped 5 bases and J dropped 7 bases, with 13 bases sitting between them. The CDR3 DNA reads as TGCAGTGCTCGGACGGACAGTAATACGCAGTATTTT. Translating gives CSARTDSNTQYF.